This T cell receptor beta chain is drawn from a study of cytomegalovirus exposure and HLA in healthy donors. The study, taken as a whole, reports: A missense variant in DCLRE1C was later tied to TCR beta V- and J-gene trimming. The authors excluded some V segments, including TRBV6-2 and TRBV6-3, as indistinguishable. Later analysis reportedly placed an Asian-associated ancestry cluster below the approximately 650-donor mean in N-insertions.

V lost 8 bases, J lost 1 base, and 3 bases lay in between. CDR1 and CDR2 from the germline V gene are MNHEY and SVGAGI. This CDR3 is 11 amino acids long. Points on this clone: The antigen is undetermined.

Primers for the PCR totalled 60 Vbeta and 13 Jbeta. Assay used: immunoSEQ multiplex PCR; TCRdb lists only in-frame clones, some missing. The sample comprises about 110,000 clones, about 16% of which are singletons, and 1.5% to 2% rests with the top ten. This clonotype was obtained from a woman younger than 35 in good health and CMV-seronegative. The V gene is TRBV6-5, the J gene TRBJ2-4; the D is unclear. The specimen was PBMCs. The CDR3 loop is CASSAKNIQYF. The CDR3 DNA follows: TGTGCCAGCTCGGCCAAAAACATTCAGTACTTC.